This TCR beta chain was profiled in a study of blood T cell repertoires in COVID-19. Study as a whole: The United States, Italy and Spain were the sources of the acute and convalescent COVID-19 samples. T cells, B-cell-depleted T cells, or PBMCs provided the cDNA or gDNA that served as material.

In the authors' methods: Reference gene primer amplification gave estimated nucleated cell counts. Repertoires were generated with immunoSEQ multiplex PCR, while TCRdb's copy carries only in-frame clones and drops some. V and J calls and clone size come straight from that table; D and trimming were deduced from the DNA. The repertoire holds some 120,000 clones, with approximately 82% as singletons. The CDR3 spans 18 residues. The chain employs TRBV21-1 and TRBJ2-5; TRBD1 was called by the table and not checked on the DNA. TRBV21-1 is labeled a pseudogene. Sequenced sample: peripheral blood. The sequence was collected from a man aged 65 to 79 with active or convalescent COVID-19. Here the CDR3 DNA reads TGTGCCAGCAGCAAAAGGAGTAGGGGGAACAGTAGAGAAGAGACCCAGTACTTC. It encodes CASSKRSRGNSREETQYF.